A single sample gave rise to the 21 T cell receptor beta chains below, sequenced in a study of blood T cells in healthy people across ages (dated by TCRdb to between 2015 and 2017). Library prep was done by 5' RACE. Sequencer: Illumina HiSeq 2500. The second PCR ran for roughly 7 to 12 cycles and used a J-beta primer mix along with a sample-barcoded 5' primer. The public reads were quality trimmed at Q25 with fastp and then assembled into clones with MiXCR by TCRdb, keeping productive beta chains. A single entry per CDR3 protein holds the most common genes and DNA from its merged rows. Counted in this sample were some 640,000 distinct CDR3 sequences; 25% to 35% of them appeared once. The ten largest clones capture approximately 14% of the sample. The material sequenced was blood. These receptors were collected from a woman of 80 years or more in good health.

This clonotype has more than one count but fewer than ten. CDR3 residues: CAWSGAGGYNEQFF. Written as DNA, the CDR3 is TGTGCCTGGAGTGGGGCGGGGGGGTACAATGAGCAGTTCTTC. The chain couples TRBV30 to TRBJ2-1; 9 nucleotides match TRBD2. Germline assignment: CDR1 GTSNPN and CDR2 SVGIG (reference sequence). This CDR3 comprises 14 residues. V dropped 1 base and J dropped 4; count of bases not matched to a gene: 2.

The chain uses TRBV12-3 or TRBV12-4 and TRBJ2-3; a weak D match, TRBD2 (5 bases). Trimming stripped 6 bases from V and 15 bases from J, with 25 bases between. There are 14 residues in the CDR3. The CDR3 is CASRAKVGADMQYF. The CDR3 bases are TGTGCCAGCAGGGCGAAAGTGGGAGCAGATATGCAATATTTT.

This clonotype was recorded a few times. V gene TRBV20-1 combines with J gene TRBJ2-2; 7 bases are shared with TRBD1. The CDR3 has 16 residues. V shed 0 bases and J 2 bases; nucleotides not matched to a gene: 6. The germline V gene encodes CDR1 DFQATT and CDR2 SNEGSKA (reference sequence). CDR3 amino acids: CSARDGRQGNTGELFF. In DNA, the CDR3 is TGCAGTGCTAGAGATGGAAGACAGGGAAACACCGGGGAGCTGTTTTTT.

Points on this clonotype: One junction end does not reproduce the germline sequence, and a read error may be involved. This CDR3 reads CTSSAAAGGIQYF. As DNA, the CDR3 is TGTACCAGCAGCGCCGCGGCGGGGGGCATTCAGTACTTC. The genes are TRBV2 and TRBJ2-4, with 8 bases matching TRBD2. The CDR3 sequence is 13 residues long. Germline V gene data show CDR1 as SNHLY and CDR2 as FYNNEI.

Only one count was recorded for this clonotype. With a much larger clone just one base away, this may be a read error. The chain combines TRBV27 with TRBJ2-1, with D perhaps given as TRBD1 or TRBD2 (6 bases each). Germline V gene lookup returns CDR1 MNHEY and CDR2 SMNVEV (reference sequence). V shed 6 bases and J shed 3 bases, with 12 bases lying between them. The CDR3 length is 14 residues. CDR3 sequence reads: CASRPGASYNEQFF. CDR3 DNA sequence: TGTGCCAGCAGGCCGGGGGCCAGCTACAATGAGCAGTTCTTC.

This clonotype was observed a few times. The chain has TRBV7-3 and TRBJ2-1, with 9 bases fitting TRBD2. Per germline, CDR1 SGHTA and CDR2 FQGTGA. Trimming cost V 6 bases and J 7 bases; bases outside gene matches: 7. This CDR3 has 14 amino acids. CDR3 loop: CASSRGGGANEQFF. The CDR3 DNA reads as TGTGCCAGCAGTCGGGGCGGGGGGGCTAATGAGCAGTTCTTC.

This clonotype was recorded many times. The chain links TRBV4-3 to TRBJ2-3; 10 positions match TRBD2. Germline lookup yields CDR1 LGHNA and CDR2 YSLEER. J gave up 3 bases and V 4 bases, and 13 bases lay outside the gene matches. This CDR3 has 18 amino acids. The CDR3 DNA is TGCGCCAGCAGCCTCACGCTCAGCGGGGGGGCTAGAACAGATACGCAGTATTTT. This encodes CASSLTLSGGARTDTQYF.

The chain uses TRBV12-3 or TRBV12-4 and TRBJ1-1; TRBD1 matches 8 bases. V shed 4 bases, J shed 6 bases, and the junction held 10 bases outside the gene matches. This CDR3 spans 15 amino acids. The CDR3 loop reads CASSSLQGARAEAFF. DNA of the CDR3: TGTGCCAGCAGTTCCCTTCAGGGGGCGCGAGCTGAAGCTTTCTTT.

The rearrangement links TRBV6-1 to TRBJ2-1; TRBD1 agrees at 8 bases. The CDR3 runs 14 residues. CDR1 and CDR2 (germline): MNHNS, SASEGT. The J segment lost 2 bases and the V segment lost 8 bases, leaving 5 bases of the junction unmatched. Written as DNA, the CDR3 is TGTGCCAGCCAAAGGACAGGGCCCTACAATGAGCAGTTCTTC. Protein: CASQRTGPYNEQFF.

This clonotype was counted many times. This chain connects TRBV7-6 to TRBJ2-5; perhaps TRBD2 as D (6 bases). In germline, CDR1 is SGHVS, CDR2 FNYEAQ. This CDR3 contains 13 residues. CDR3 amino acids: CVTTAGYQETQYF. CDR3 nucleotides: TGTGTCACTACGGCGGGGTACCAAGAGACCCAGTACTTC.

At least ten counts were recorded for this clonotype. The chain carries TRBV6-5 and TRBJ1-2, with 9 bases identical to TRBD1. Germline CDR1 and CDR2: MNHEY and SVGAGI. Trimming cost V 5 bases and J 2 bases; bases outside gene matches: 9. The CDR3 extends over 16 amino acids. CDR3: CASSHLGTGRNYGYTF. CDR3 sequence (DNA): TGTGCCAGCAGTCACCTCGGGACAGGGAGAAACTATGGCTACACCTTC.

J is TRBJ1-2 and V is TRBV20-1; the match to TRBD1 covers 7 bases. This CDR3 is 13 amino acids long. Trimming at V came to 5 bases and at J to 2 bases, leaving 5 bases not matched to a gene. Germline CDR1 and CDR2: DFQATT and SNEGSKA (reference sequence). CDR3 sequence: CSAQDRANYGYTF. CDR3 bases: TGCAGTGCTCAAGACAGGGCAAACTATGGCTACACCTTC.

The chain joins TRBV20-1 to TRBJ2-1; tentatively, D is TRBD2 (7 bases). The DNA end is a closer match to TRBJ2-7, so the J assignment may be wrong. The CDR3 extends over 12 amino acids. Germline CDR1 DFQATT, CDR2 SNEGSKA (reference sequence). CDR3 sequence: CSARRGGNEQYF. CDR3 coding DNA: TGCAGTGCAAGGAGGGGGGGCAATGAGCAGTACTTC.

About this clonotype itself: A clone one base away is much larger, so this may be a read error. The gene calls are TRBV7-9 and TRBJ1-6; unclear D gene. V shed 3 bases and J shed 9 bases, with 12 bases lying between them. This CDR3 region has 14 residues. Germline CDR1 and CDR2: SEHNR and FQNEAQ (reference sequence). The CDR3 DNA reads TGTGCCAGCAGCTTGCCGCCCCTGGGTTCACCCCTCCACTTT. This encodes CASSLPPLGSPLHF.

This clonotype was observed at least ten times. This rearrangement joins TRBV6-1 to TRBJ1-6; D possibly corresponds to TRBD1 (5 bases). V was clipped by 8 bases and J by 7 bases, with 6 bases between them. Germline values: CDR1 MNHNS, CDR2 SASEGT. CDR3 length: 11 residues. CDR3: CASQGNSPLHF. The CDR3 DNA sequence: TGTGCCAGCCAGGGAAATTCACCCCTCCACTTT.

This clonotype was seen many times. V is TRBV6-2 or TRBV6-3 and J is TRBJ2-1; TRBD2 might be the D (7 bases). This CDR3 has 16 residues. Germline loops: CDR1 MNHEY, CDR2 SVGEGT. V was cut by 8 bases and J by 5 bases, with 22 bases left in between. The CDR3 nucleotides read TGTGCCAGCGGGGGCGGGGGCGTAGAGGAAAACAATGAGCAGTTCTTC. It specifies CASGGGGVEENNEQFF.

With regard to this clonotype: With a much larger clone just one base away, this may be a read error. The chain recombines TRBV20-1 with TRBJ2-3, with 15 positions matching TRBD2. V shed 6 bases, J shed 6 bases, and the junction held 7 bases outside the gene matches. The germline V gene encodes CDR1 DFQATT and CDR2 SNEGSKA (reference sequence). The CDR3 is made up of 15 amino acids. CDR3 residues: CSATGLAGGWDTQYF. The CDR3 DNA reads as TGCAGTGCGACAGGACTAGCGGGGGGGTGGGATACGCAGTATTTT.

The chain employs TRBV12-3 or TRBV12-4 and TRBJ2-3, with D possibly TRBD2 on 5 matching bases. The CDR3 sequence is 14 residues long. Deletions cut 5 bases from V and 6 bases from J, with 15 bases between. The chain's CDR3 is CASSIWRLGDTQYF. The CDR3 DNA follows: TGTGCCAGCAGTATTTGGAGGCTCGGGGATACGCAGTATTTT.

This clonotype occurred many times. The chain joins TRBV7-3 to TRBJ2-3, with 7 bases lining up with TRBD2. This CDR3 spans 14 amino acids. V shed 5 bases, J shed 2 bases, and the junction held 4 bases outside the gene matches. Germline lookup yields CDR1 SGHTA and CDR2 FQGTGA. This CDR3 reads CASSRRGVTDTQYF. The CDR3 DNA sequence: TGTGCCAGCAGCAGACGGGGGGTCACAGATACGCAGTATTTT.

V and J are TRBV20-1 and TRBJ1-5, with D uncertain. This CDR3 region has 10 residues. Germline CDR1 is DFQATT and CDR2 is SNEGSKA (reference sequence). Trimming removed 6 bases from V and 4 bases from J, with 4 bases in between. The CDR3 is CSAGNQPQHF. DNA for the CDR3: TGCAGTGCCGGGAATCAGCCCCAGCATTTT.

This clonotype has only a few counts. The chain combines TRBV2 with TRBJ2-6; the D gene is possibly TRBD2 (6 bases). The CDR3 is 20 residues long. The germline gives CDR1 SNHLY, CDR2 FYNNEI. Trimming removed 0 bases at V and 0 bases at J, with 18 bases between. This CDR3 is CASSEALWGTPHSGANVLTF. In DNA, the CDR3 is TGTGCCAGCAGTGAAGCGCTTTGGGGGACTCCCCACTCTGGGGCCAACGTCCTGACTTTC.